The clone carrying this T cell receptor (beta chain) was counted many times. Its antigen is not identified. The CDR3 totals 16 residues. V lost 0 bases and J lost 2, with 13 bases in between. The germline V gene has CDR1 MGHRA and CDR2 YSYEKL. This sample stems from a study of post-analysis software for immune sequencing data. As for the study in general: The disease courses covered relapsing-remitting, secondary progressive and progressive-relapsing multiple sclerosis. Overall study findings and caveats: Controls showed significantly higher normalized Chao1 diversity than did multiple sclerosis patients. Five TRBV segments, TRBV5-6, TRBV5-1 and TRBV20-1 among them, were found more frequent in patients than controls.

Unique molecular identifiers had been added to the TCR beta cDNA libraries. Starting from about 0.98 to 11 million T cells, the study yielded about half a million cDNA molecules. TCRdb re-called the PCR reads through MiXCR, storing one row per CDR3 protein. The sample includes around 250,000 distinct CDR3 sequences, 36% seen only once; the top ten take less than 6%. This chain joins TRBV4-1 and TRBJ2-5, with D perhaps TRBD1 (5 bases). The sequence was obtained from a girl between 10 and 17 years old with multiple sclerosis. Sequences were obtained from blood. CDR3 sequence reads: CASSQDRVKGQETQYF. The CDR3 DNA sequence: TGCGCCAGCAGCCAAGATCGGGTCAAGGGGCAAGAGACCCAGTACTTC.